A single sample is the source of the 14 T cell receptor beta chains below, sequenced in a study of T cell repertoires and HLA-DP antigens. Method: immunoSEQ multiplex PCR; TCRdb's copy keeps in-frame clones and lacks some. In the table there are approximately 86,000 clones, about 89% of which are singletons. Antigens for these TCRs are unknown. Sequenced: CD4+ T cells from PBMCs. All receptors derive from a man in his fifties in good health and CMV-seronegative.

The CDR3 region is CASSIGVDYEQFF. CDR3 bases: TGTGCCAGTAGTATAGGTGTGGACTATGAGCAGTTCTTC. The V gene is TRBV19, the J gene TRBJ2-1; TRBD2 might be the D (5 bases). CDR1 and CDR2 from the germline V gene are LNHDA and SQIVND (reference sequence). The V and J ends lost 1 base and 8 bases respectively, with 9 bases between them. This CDR3 is 13 amino acids long.

This clone was observed a single time. The J gene is TRBJ2-1, the V gene TRBV18, with D perhaps TRBD1 (5 bases). This CDR3 has 16 amino acids. Deletions cut 2 bases from V and 5 bases from J, with 16 bases between. CDR1 and CDR2 from the germline V gene are KGHSH and LQKENI. Written as DNA, the CDR3 is TGTGCCAGCTCACCATACGCTCAGGGTATAAACAATGAGCAGTTCTTC. Residues: CASSPYAQGINNEQFF.

The rearrangement uses TRBV10-1 and TRBJ2-5; 8 bases are shared with TRBD2. The germline CDR1 and CDR2 sequences are WNHNN and SYGVQD (reference sequence). This CDR3 is 16 amino acids long. V shed 3 bases and J 1 base; nucleotides not matched to a gene: 7. The CDR3 sequence: CASSEGSGAGQETQYF. CDR3 in DNA: TGCGCCAGCAGTGAAGGTAGCGGGGCTGGCCAAGAGACCCAGTACTTC.

V usage is TRBV5-6 and J usage is TRBJ2-7; D possibly corresponds to TRBD2 (5 bases). Germline V CDR1 and CDR2: SGHDT, YYEEEE. Trimming pared 4 bases from V and 3 bases from J, leaving 11 bases between. This CDR3 spans 13 amino acids. The CDR3 reads CASSTTTSYEQYF. DNA for the CDR3: TGTGCCAGCAGCACCACTACTAGCTACGAGCAGTACTTC.

The genes are TRBV5-1 and TRBJ1-4, with 7 bases lining up with TRBD1. The CDR3 extends over 15 amino acids. Germline values: CDR1 SGHRS, CDR2 YFSETQ. The ends lost 4 bases at V and 3 bases at J; junction bases unmatched: 6. The CDR3 is CASSVGGFANEKLFF. CDR3 DNA sequence: TGCGCCAGCAGCGTAGGGGGCTTTGCTAATGAAAAACTGTTTTTT. Full variable domain (missing parts from reference TRBV5-1 and TRBJ1-4): KAGVTQTPRYLIKTRGQQVTLSCSPISGHRSVSWYQQTPGQGLQFLFEYFSETQRNKGNFPGRFSGRQFSNSRSEMNVSTLELGDSALYLCASSVGGFANEKLFFGSGTQLSVL.

The chain employs TRBV10-2 and TRBJ1-2; no reliable D call. Looked up from germline, CDR1 is WSHSY and CDR2 is SAAADI. The CDR3 covers 13 residues. Trimming removed 2 bases at V and 4 bases at J, with 8 bases between. The CDR3 loop reads CASSEKTIYGYTF. The CDR3 coding sequence is TGCGCCAGCAGTGAGAAAACGATCTATGGCTACACCTTC.

The genes are TRBV5-1 and TRBJ1-1, with no clear D. The CDR3 length is 15 residues. Germline CDR1 SGHRS, CDR2 YFSETQ. The V gene lost 1 base and the J gene lost 2 bases, with 12 bases spanning the gap. The DNA of the CDR3 is TGCGCCAGCAGCTTGTCCAATAAGGGTAACACTGAAGCTTTCTTT. This encodes CASSLSNKGNTEAFF.

This rearrangement joins TRBV5-5 to TRBJ1-5; TRBD1 is a possible D gene (5 bases). The CDR3 covers 16 residues. V was trimmed by 6 bases and J by 3 bases, leaving 19 bases between them. From germline, CDR1 is SGHKS and CDR2 YYEKEE (reference sequence). The CDR3: CASTNPGTLNNQPQHF. CDR3 DNA sequence: TGTGCCAGCACCAACCCCGGGACCCTTAACAATCAGCCCCAGCATTTT. The full variable domain, rest sourced from reference TRBV5-5 and TRBJ1-5, is DAGVTQSPTHLIKTRGQQVTLRCSPISGHKSVSWYQQVLGQGPQFIFQYYEKEERGRGNFPDRFSARQFPNYSSELNVNALLLGDSALYLCASTNPGTLNNQPQHFGDGTRLSIL.

V gene TRBV5-4 combines with J gene TRBJ2-1, with D possibly matching TRBD1 (5 bases). This CDR3 region has 15 residues. Germline CDR1 is SGHNT and CDR2 is YYREEE (reference sequence). V was clipped by 0 bases and J by 6 bases, with 13 bases between them. The CDR3 DNA reads TGTGCCAGCAGCTTGGTCGGTAGGGGTCCCAATGAGCAGTTCTTC. This codes for CASSLVGRGPNEQFF. Based on the CDR3 plus reference TRBV5-4 and TRBJ2-1, the full variable domain is ETGVTQSPTHLIKTRGQQVTLRCSSQSGHNTVSWYQQALGQGPQFIFQYYREEENGRGNFPPRFSGLQFPNYSSELNVNALELDDSALYLCASSLVGRGPNEQFFGPGTRLTVL.

The rearrangement joins TRBV7-9 to TRBJ1-5; 7 nucleotides align to TRBD1. The germline V gene encodes CDR1 SEHNR and CDR2 FQNEAQ (reference sequence). The CDR3 extends over 12 amino acids. The V gene end was trimmed by 8 bases and the J gene end by 4 bases; junction bases not matched to a gene: 2. The CDR3 reads CASSRGNQPQHF. The CDR3, as DNA: TGTGCCAGCTCCAGGGGGAATCAGCCCCAGCATTTT.

As to this clone: An end of the junction differs from the germline gene, which may be a read error. Other nucleotide sequences in the sample specify the same CDR3. The chain has TRBV18 and TRBJ2-1; 7 bases align to TRBD1. The CDR3 loop spans 15 amino acids. CDR1 and CDR2 from the germline V gene are KGHSH and LQKENI. DNA of the CDR3: TGTGCCAGTTCACCTCTCCTGGGACAGCGCAATGAGCAGTTCTTC. Protein: CASSPLLGQRNEQFF.

The chain joins TRBV19 to TRBJ2-1; D not resolved. V dropped 5 bases and J dropped 14 bases, with 19 bases sitting between them. The germline V gene has CDR1 LNHDA and CDR2 SQIVND (reference sequence). This CDR3 spans 13 amino acids. The CDR3 sequence: CASSPPDVVIKFF. In DNA form, the CDR3 reads TGTGCCAGTAGTCCACCCGATGTTGTAATAAAGTTCTTC.

The J gene is TRBJ2-7, the V gene TRBV6-5; D uncertain. CDR3 length: 12 amino acids. The germline V gene has CDR1 MNHEY and CDR2 SVGAGI. V was shortened by 5 bases and J by 3 bases, with 8 bases between the two germline ends. CDR3 bases: TGTGCCAGCAGTCAAGGACGCTACGAGCAGTACTTC. This gives the protein CASSQGRYEQYF.

The V gene is TRBV27, the J gene TRBJ2-5, with 9 bases that match TRBD1. Germline-derived CDR1 and CDR2 are MNHEY and SMNVEV (reference sequence). J lost 5 bases, V lost 5 bases, and 15 bases had no gene match. The length of the CDR3 is 17 residues. The DNA of the CDR3 is TGTGCCAGCAGTGCGGGCGGGACAGGGAGGATCTGGGAGACCCAGTACTTC. Protein product: CASSAGGTGRIWETQYF.